Included here is one T cell receptor (beta chain) sequence, with context. Trimming stripped 6 bases from V and 4 bases from J, with 18 bases between. Germline V gives CDR1 MRHNA, CDR2 SNTAGT. This CDR3 comprises 15 residues. This sample was included in a study of cytomegalovirus exposure and HLA in healthy donors. Background on the study: Clustering assigned 81% of the roughly 400 genotyped donors to the Caucasian-associated ancestry cluster.

Use of 60 Vbeta and 13 Jbeta primers characterized the PCR. The data were produced by immunoSEQ multiplex PCR, yet TCRdb's version contains in-frame clones alone and is incomplete. Of roughly 150,000 clones in the sample, roughly 80% are singletons; the top ten hold roughly 4%. This TCR came from a woman aged 40 to 55 in good health and CMV-seropositive. The rearrangement joins TRBV6-4 to TRBJ1-2; D may be TRBD1 (6 bases). Material: PBMCs. The CDR3 here is CASSPGQTGFYGYTF. In DNA, the CDR3 is TGTGCCAGCAGCCCGGGACAAACCGGGTTCTATGGCTACACCTTC.